The clone carrying this T cell receptor (beta chain) was counted a single time. The antigen remains unidentified. The data were obtained in a study of T cell repertoires in cytomegalovirus infection. CDR1 SQVTM and CDR2 ANQGSEA come from the germline V gene. Trimming removed 3 bases at V and 4 bases at J, with 14 bases between. The CDR3 has 14 residues. MiXCR, run by TCRdb on the reads, gives a single entry per CDR3 protein. The sample carries 650,000 to 900,000 distinct CDR3 sequences, about 28% recorded once. This TCR derives from a human donor in good health (CMV status not recorded). Some clones in this sample may be carry-over from other donors' samples. The V gene is TRBV29-1, the J gene TRBJ2-3; D uncertain. The input for sequencing was cultured CD8+ T cells from PBMCs, taken from culture after CMV antigen stimulation. CDR3 DNA: TGCAGCGTTGAGATAGAGGTAGTGGCAGATACGCAGTATTTT. It translates to CSVEIEVVADTQYF.